This T cell receptor (beta chain) was sequenced for a study of shared T cell receptors in the human thymus (dated by TCRdb to the early 2020s). Turning to the overall study: The study investigated the way shared, self-reactive T-cell receptor alpha chains are produced in the human thymus.

The library was produced with the immunoSEQ multiplex PCR assay. TCRdb limited this immuneACCESS table to in-frame rearrangements with V and J called. A share of clones is missing; checked studies link under half to unresolved V genes, and the rest is unexplained. The sample table contains roughly 500,000 clones; only one count was recorded for around 78% of them. Clones ranked in the top ten supply 0.013% of the sample. Regarding this clone: The target of this receptor is not known. No base-level quality is on record; no much larger clone is a single base apart.

The germline ends are 8 bases apart after V is trimmed by 3 bases and J by 4 bases. Measured from the cysteine to the phenylalanine, the CDR3 is 12 residues long. Only CDR3 DNA is held: 36 bases, read in frame from base 1. Sequences SGDLS (CDR1) and YYNGEE (CDR2) are obtained from the germline V gene. This same sample was also part of a study on human thymus T cells. As the second paper documents: In Finland, the donors were immunologically healthy infants who were having open corrective cardiac surgery for congenital heart defects. Thymus tissue was obtained as surgical resects removed during corrective cardiac surgery. Both the thymic and the peripheral blood repertoires appeared to show biased V and J gene segment usage. The related research reported highly overlapping thymic TCR repertoires among unrelated individuals. The study described the TCR alpha and beta repertoires in roughly 8 infant thymus samples and a few matching peripheral blood samples. Donor ages ranging from about 6 to 244 days were recorded, and a handful of male and two female infants were included in the cohort. Thymocytes were freed from the tissue by mechanical means and kept at -70 degrees C as pellets of about 8.5-34 million cells. A QIAsymphony instrument was used to extract genomic DNA from frozen cell pellets. The immunoSEQ multiplex PCR assay was used to amplify the TCRB and TCRAD loci from a standardized quantity of quality-controlled genomic DNA. The V(D)J region was spanned by amplicons of a length sufficient to cover the CDR3 and to identify V and J genes. The commercial immunoSEQ service was used to sequence amplicons on an Illumina platform. Primer bias and sequencing errors were corrected as previously described, and TCRAD and TCRB definitions were based on the IMGT database. Repertoires were analysed with immunoSEQ Analyzer 3.0 and VDJTools, covering basic statistics, V/J segment usage, diversity estimates, rarefaction and pairwise overlap. Diversity was estimated with Chao1, ChaoE, Efron-Thisted, Shannon and inverse Simpson indices, and also on datasets down-sampled to the smallest sample. Repertoire overlap was assessed by strict matching of CDR3 nucleotide sequence, V gene and J gene, and clustering was done by Jaccard-based multidimensional scaling. Thymus samples yielded on average roughly 840,000 unique TCRB clonotypes, compared with 65,000 to 100,000 from blood samples.

This TCR was sampled from a boy in the first two years of life with a congenital heart defect. Donor details come from another sample of the same person, matched by shared clones. The sequenced material came from thymocytes. The chain uses TRBV9 and TRBJ2-7; no D segment can be confidently identified. The nucleotides are TGTGCCAGCAGCGCTTCCCCTTACGAGCAGTACTTC. This translates into CASSASPYEQYF.